This TCR beta chain was profiled in a study of blood T cell repertoires in COVID-19. Germline values: CDR1 MDHEN, CDR2 SYDVKM. This CDR3 spans 16 amino acids. V was clipped by 5 bases and J by 7 bases; unmatched bases: 14. Per the authors' pipeline: Researchers report that nucleated cell counts were estimated from reference gene primer amplification. Assay used: immunoSEQ multiplex PCR; TCRdb lists only in-frame clones, some missing. Clonal size and the V and J genes are those of that table, whereas D and trimming came from the DNA. The sample lists fewer than 250,000 clones, around four fifths seen once, with about 6.3% in the top ten.

Input material: peripheral blood. The TCR comes from an older woman with active or convalescent COVID-19. The chain carries TRBV28 and TRBJ1-2, with TRBD1 identical over 9 bases. CDR3 in amino acids: CASSPFRGQGSSGYTF. The CDR3 DNA reads as TGTGCCAGCAGTCCCTTCCGAGGACAGGGGAGTAGTGGCTACACCTTC.